This T cell receptor beta chain is from a study of blood T cell repertoires in COVID-19 (dated by TCRdb to 2018 to 2020). With regard to the full study: Samples from collaborators originated in the United States, Italy and Spain and spanned both the acute and convalescent phases of COVID-19. The prospective study material was composed of cDNA or gDNA derived from T cells, B-cell-depleted T cells, or PBMCs. Subjects who had been exposed to COVID-19, were actively infected with it, or had recovered from it provided the deeply sampled blood TCRbeta repertoires that made up the dataset. The repertoires were released in a freely available public database meant as a resource for research on the immune response to SARS-CoV-2. Samples came from the ongoing ImmuneRACE study (first 160 participants) plus 1,254 subjects from 6 global collaborators. The sample metadata nearly always contained a de-identified subject ID, COVID-19 status, age in years and sex. Where available, HLA class I and class II types were taken from metadata supplied by the sample provider and were not determined by assay-based typing. The full study reports these points: The amount of clinical and demographic metadata varied by source and participant and was provided uncurated.

Worth noting for this clone: No antigen is known for it. No base quality information exists; no much larger clone differs at one position.

The immunoSEQ Assay, a bias-controlled multiplex PCR, was used to amplify TCRbeta CDR3 regions from genomic DNA. The paper's processing steps were these. The number of nucleated cells in each sample was estimated by amplification of reference gene primers within the assay. To quantify the absolute abundance of each unique TCRbeta CDR3 rearrangement, sequence reads were collapsed and filtered. For each sample, productive Simpson clonality was calculated as the square root of Simpson's diversity index across productive rearrangements. TCRdb carries this immuneACCESS record with in-frame sequences only. Its versions omit some clonotypes, under half of them owing to an unresolved V gene in the studies checked, with the rest unexplained. V and J calls and clone size are as listed in that table; D and trimming were resolved from the DNA. Across this sample there are 300,000 to 400,000 clones, with about 90% seen only once. Clones ranked in the top ten supply more than 5% of the sample.

Looking up the germline V gene (reference sequence) yields CDR1 MNHEY and CDR2 SMNVEV. The CDR3, cysteine through phenylalanine, is 15 amino acids long. The kept DNA is CDR3 alone, 45 bases in frame from the first base. The V end loses 4 bases and the J end loses 1 base, and a stretch of 11 bases separates them. One collaborating source in Seattle enrolled patients during active infection and followed them longitudinally through the course of disease. Each collaborating institution followed its own protocols to collect whole blood in K2EDTA tubes. For TCRbeta analysis, collaborators shipped samples in one of three forms: frozen whole blood, isolated PBMCs, or DNA extracted from either of those sample types.

This receptor chain uses TRBV27 and TRBJ2-1; possibly the D gene is TRBD2, per 6 matching bases. The sequenced sample consisted of peripheral blood. This TCR was recovered from a woman in her forties or fifties with COVID-19, enrolled during active disease. The bases are TGTGCCAGCAGTTCAGGGACTGAATCCTACAATGAGCAGTTCTTC. This sequence encodes CASSSGTESYNEQFF.